This TCR beta chain is drawn from a study of identical twins (dated by TCRdb to about 2016). Regarding the study in general: The study deep-sequenced TCR alpha and beta repertoires from monozygotic twins, unrelated adults of various ages and cord blood to test whether fetal clonotypes persist. Replicate twin experiments were performed at different times using different library preparation protocols to rule out contamination. Study-wide findings and limitations: In monozygotic twins, out-of-frame TCR alpha sharing was systematically underestimated by recombination models, although the models agreed with sharing between unrelated individuals. Compared with coincidental sharing between unrelated individuals, an excess of low generation-probability sequences was observed among out-of-frame TCR alpha sequences shared between twins. Zero-insertion analyses could be partly confounded by invariant T cells such as MAIT and iNKT, though diverse VJ usage argued against such confounding for most clonotypes. Because the same donors could not be followed over many years, conclusions were based on cross-sectional statistical analysis. Excess twin sharing in beta out-of-frame sequences was weaker because fewer shared sequences lowered the signal-to-noise ratio. Abundant cord blood beta clonotypes carried fewer insertions; young adult naive repertoires showed a weaker similar trend, while memory repertoires showed none.

Comments on this clonotype: Its antigen remains undetermined. Base quality data are lacking; no much larger clone is found one base away.

Every donor was a healthy Caucasian. Three pairs of female monozygotic twins, all aged roughly 18 to 29 years, were included in the twin cohort. Peripheral blood mononuclear cells were used as the source from which RNA for TCR libraries was isolated. The CDR3 measures 13 amino acids from cysteine to phenylalanine. Only the CDR3 DNA stays, 39 bases, in frame from base 1. CDR1 MNHNY and CDR2 SVGAGI are derived from the germline V gene (reference sequence). V and J are trimmed by 6 bases and 7 bases, and the gene matches miss 4 bases of the junction. The method was 5' RACE. The reads were generated on an Illumina HiSeq 2000. Template switching added a universal primer binding site, and the final cDNA carried a unique molecular identifier that allowed TCR cDNA molecules to be counted accurately. Specific primers in the conserved constant-segment region were used to synthesize first-strand cDNA for the TCR alpha and beta chains. To control for contamination, every cDNA library was double barcoded, receiving both a SMART-Mk sample barcode and Illumina barcodes. Two successive PCR steps introduced TruSeq adapter sequences along with Illumina sample barcodes. Sequencing of the TCR alpha and beta cDNA libraries was done on the Illumina HiSeq platform using custom primers. The authors' analysis ran thus. Unique molecular identifiers were extracted from raw reads with MiGEC, and CDR3 positions were determined with MiXCR. For each individual, recombination models were inferred using an EM algorithm with the repgenHMM and IGoR tools. The analysis of shared clonotypes was done with the tcR package in R, with sharing normalized by the product of cloneset sizes. To study raw recombination without the effects of thymic and clonal selection, out-of-frame nonproductive sequences were analyzed. TCRdb itself trimmed the public reads at Q25 with fastp, ran MiXCR and retained productive beta chains. Rows are unified per CDR3 protein, each entry keeping the most common DNA and genes. TCRdb, not the original authors, processed these V and J calls. The sample table lists about 890,000 distinct CDR3 sequences, more than 9% of them with a count of one. The ten top clones hold roughly 1.5% of the sample.

These sequences were also reported in another study, on yellow fever vaccine responses in identical twins. In that second paper, the authors write: The T cell response to vaccination in identical twins was reported by the authors to appear partly convergent and partly personalized. The study precisely tracked vaccine-responding T cell clones in identical twins.

The clonotype comes from a woman younger than 30 in good health. The sample consisted of PBMCs. The chain is assembled from TRBV6-6 and TRBJ2-2; 8 central bases correspond to TRBD2. The CDR3 protein sequence reads: CASSPGGVGELFF. The DNA sequence is given as TGTGCCAGCAGCCCCGGGGGGGTCGGGGAGCTGTTTTTT.